The 31 T cell receptor beta chains presented below share a single source sample, sequenced in a study of PD-1 blockade in classical Hodgkin lymphoma (TCRdb year 2020). Interpreted using the paper, the time point label stands for: cycle 1 day 1 (C1D1), immediately before nivolumab initiation. All trial patients had relapsed after autologous stem cell transplantation, with cohorts A, B and C differing in prior brentuximab vedotin exposure. Using a Miltenyi CD4+ T cell isolation kit, CD4+ T cells were purified from thawed PBMCs through magnetic negative selection. The library was built by means of the immunoSEQ multiplex PCR assay. This is the immuneACCESS table as TCRdb keeps it, with only in-frame sequences that have V and J called. A part of the clones is gone; compared with another copy, unresolved V genes explain less than half, and the rest is unexplained. The sample records over 8,500 clones, around 81% of which are singletons. Clones ranked in the top ten supply around 10% of the sample.

This specimen consisted of CD4+ T cells from blood, obtained at baseline. The source of these receptors is a human donor with classical Hodgkin lymphoma.

V gene TRBV7-2 combines with J gene TRBJ2-7, with 9 positions matching TRBD1. Losses at the gene ends were 3 bases for V and 4 bases for J; bases not matched to a gene: 10. This CDR3 region has 16 residues. Germline CDR1 reads SGHTA; CDR2 reads FQGNSA. CDR3 in amino acids: CASSFLTQGARYEQYF. The DNA for the CDR3 is TGTGCCAGCAGCTTCCTGACACAGGGGGCCCGGTACGAGCAGTACTTC. Together with reference TRBV7-2 and TRBJ2-7, the CDR3 gives the full variable domain: GAGVSQSPSNKVTEKGKDVELRCDPISGHTALYWYRQSLGQGLEFLIYFQGNSAPDKSGLPSDRFSAERTGGSVSTLTIQRTQQEDSAVYLCASSFLTQGARYEQYFGPGTRLTVT.

The rearrangement links TRBV7-9 to TRBJ1-4; D remains ambiguous. CDR1 is SEHNR and CDR2 is FQNEAQ in the germline V gene (reference sequence). Deletions cut 3 bases from V and 3 bases from J, with 8 bases between. The CDR3 length is 14 residues. CDR3 DNA: TGTGCCAGCAGCTTCGGGCGGTCTAATGAAAAACTGTTTTTT. The encoded protein is CASSFGRSNEKLFF.

The rearrangement uses TRBV28 and TRBJ1-6; D is undetermined. From germline, CDR1 is MDHEN and CDR2 SYDVKM. V shed 6 bases and J shed 6 bases, with 15 bases lying between them. The CDR3 has 15 amino acids. CDR3 in amino acids: CASRGWAAPNSPLHF. CDR3 in DNA: TGTGCCAGCAGGGGATGGGCAGCTCCTAATTCACCCCTCCACTTT.

The V gene is TRBV5-1, the J gene TRBJ2-1; 7 bases are shared with TRBD2. Germline CDR1 SGHRS, CDR2 YFSETQ. J gave up 5 bases and V 4 bases, and 15 bases lay outside the gene matches. CDR3 length: 17 residues. The CDR3 loop is CASSPLGGRVFNNEQFF. The CDR3 DNA reads as TGCGCCAGCAGCCCCCTCGGTGGGAGGGTCTTTAACAATGAGCAGTTCTTC.

J is TRBJ1-2 and V is TRBV28; maybe TRBD1 (5 bases). This CDR3 is built from 14 residues. The germline V gene has CDR1 MDHEN and CDR2 SYDVKM. The V and J ends lost 3 bases and 6 bases respectively, with 14 bases between them. The CDR3 bases are TGTGCCAGCAGTTTTTGGGGCGAGATCAATGGCTACACCTTC. Protein product: CASSFWGEINGYTF.

This rearrangement joins TRBV5-1 to TRBJ2-3; D call uncertain. The V gene lost 3 bases and the J gene lost 4 bases, with 9 bases spanning the gap. This CDR3 region has 13 residues. Germline loops: CDR1 SGHRS, CDR2 YFSETQ. The CDR3 DNA sequence: TGCGCCAGCAGCTCGCTTGTTGCAGATACGCAGTATTTT. Protein sequence: CASSSLVADTQYF.

The CDR3 DNA reads as TGCGCCAGCAGCCTTCGAGGAGGGGGCTTCGCGAACACCGGGGAGCTGTTTTTT. Protein: CASSLRGGGFANTGELFF. This chain joins TRBV4-1 and TRBJ2-2; tentative D call: TRBD1 (7 bases). The CDR3 spans 18 residues. Trimming shortened V by 4 bases and J by 0 bases, and 18 bases separated the two germline ends. Germline CDR1 reads MGHRA; CDR2 reads YSYEKL.

The chain joins TRBV19 to TRBJ1-1; perhaps TRBD1 as D (6 bases). V was pared by 1 base and J by 5 bases, with 11 bases between. The CDR3 contains 14 residues. In germline, CDR1 is LNHDA, CDR2 SQIVND (reference sequence). CDR3 nucleotides: TGTGCCAGTAGTATAGCGGGGGGCAAGACTGAAGCTTTCTTT. Its protein is CASSIAGGKTEAFF.

This rearrangement joins TRBV6-6 to TRBJ2-6, with 13 positions matching TRBD2. V dropped 8 bases and J dropped 3; count of bases not matched to a gene: 1. This CDR3 has 15 amino acids. From germline, CDR1 is MNHNY and CDR2 SVGAGI (reference sequence). The CDR3 bases are TGTGCCAGCGGACTAGCGGGAGTTGGGGCCAACGTCCTGACTTTC. This codes for CASGLAGVGANVLTF.

The chain carries TRBV9 and TRBJ1-5; 7 bases fit TRBD1. V dropped 4 bases and J dropped 4; count of bases not matched to a gene: 5. The germline V gene has CDR1 SGDLS and CDR2 YYNGEE. CDR3 length: 14 residues. CDR3 DNA: TGTGCCAGCAGCCGGACAGGAACAAATCAGCCCCAGCATTTT. Translated: CASSRTGTNQPQHF. The full variable domain, with the rest looked up from reference TRBV9 and TRBJ1-5, is DSGVTQTPKHLITATGQRVTLRCSPRSGDLSVYWYQQSLDQGLQFLIQYYNGEERAKGNILERFSAQQFPDLHSELNLSSLELGDSALYFCASSRTGTNQPQHFGDGTRLSIL.

This clone was found once. An end of the junction differs from the germline gene, which may be a read error. The chain has TRBV4-1 and TRBJ1-3; D is ambiguous. This CDR3 is built from 13 residues. From germline, CDR1 is MGHRA and CDR2 YSYEKL. CDR3 nucleotides: TGTGCCAGCAGCTTGCAACTTGGAAACACCATATATTTT. Amino acid sequence: CASSLQLGNTIYF.

This clone was observed a handful of times. The V call is TRBV6-1, the J call TRBJ2-7; weak D call: TRBD2 (5 bases). Germline V CDR1 and CDR2: MNHNS, SASEGT. The CDR3 length is 15 residues. V shed 3 bases and J shed 2 bases, with 14 bases lying between them. CDR3 sequence: CASSDESDFAYEQYF. CDR3 sequence (DNA): TGTGCCAGCAGTGACGAGTCGGACTTCGCCTACGAGCAGTACTTC.

This clone was recorded a few times. The gene calls are TRBV11-3 and TRBJ1-3, with D unresolved. V was shortened by 1 base and J by 2 bases, with 6 bases between the two germline ends. CDR3 length: 14 residues. CDR1 and CDR2 from the germline V gene are SGHNT and YENEEA. The CDR3 spells CASSLVGTGNTIYF. For the CDR3, the DNA is TGTGCCAGCAGCTTAGTGGGGACTGGAAACACCATATATTTT.

This rearrangement joins TRBV19 to TRBJ2-6; D is perhaps TRBD2 (6 bases). Trimming took off 6 bases at V and 4 bases at J, with 13 bases between the two ends. Germline V gene lookup returns CDR1 LNHDA and CDR2 SQIVND (reference sequence). This CDR3 spans 15 amino acids. The CDR3 protein is CASREGRSGANVLTF. CDR3 DNA: TGTGCCAGTAGGGAGGGACGGTCCGGGGCCAACGTCCTGACTTTC.

V usage is TRBV6-5 and J usage is TRBJ1-1; TRBD1 aligns across 11 bases. Trimming took 4 bases from V and 8 from J; bases not matched to a gene: 3. Germline V gene sequence: CDR1 MNHEY, CDR2 SVGAGI. The CDR3 has 13 residues. CDR3 residues: CASSFRDRGEAFF. CDR3 nucleotides: TGTGCCAGCAGTTTCCGGGACAGGGGGGAAGCTTTCTTT.

The chain is built from TRBV19 and TRBJ2-3, with a weak D call TRBD2 (5 bases). CDR3 size: 13 residues. Germline CDR1 is LNHDA and CDR2 is SQIVND (reference sequence). Trimming stripped 3 bases from V and 5 bases from J, with 9 bases between. The CDR3 DNA reads as TGTGCCAGTAGTATCCTAGCTGAAGATACGCAGTATTTT. Protein: CASSILAEDTQYF.

The CDR3 DNA reads TGCGCCAGCAGCACAGGGCCGATGAACACTGAAGCTTTCTTT. It encodes CASSTGPMNTEAFF. J is TRBJ1-1 and V is TRBV5-1, with D maybe TRBD1 (6 bases). Deletions cut 4 bases from V and 0 bases from J, with 10 bases between. This CDR3 contains 14 residues. The germline gives CDR1 SGHRS, CDR2 YFSETQ.

V gene TRBV7-8 combines with J gene TRBJ2-1; 13 nucleotides align to TRBD2. V lost 1 base to trimming and J lost 15 bases; unmatched junction nucleotides: 6. The CDR3 contains 14 residues. In germline, CDR1 is SGHVS, CDR2 FQNEAQ. The CDR3 DNA reads as TGTGCCAGCAGCTTAGGGACTAGCGGGGGTAGACCGTTCTTC. Its protein is CASSLGTSGGRPFF.

The chain carries TRBV7-9 and TRBJ2-2; unclear D gene. V dropped 4 bases and J dropped 4 bases, with 10 bases sitting between them. The V gene's germline CDR1 is SEHNR and CDR2 FQNEAQ (reference sequence). This CDR3 spans 14 amino acids. CDR3 residues: CASSSRNVTGELFF. For the CDR3, the DNA is TGTGCCAGCAGCTCGCGGAACGTCACCGGGGAGCTGTTTTTT.

Here the CDR3 DNA reads TGTGCCAGCAGTGAGTCTAGGACAGTCTATGGCTACACCTTC. This sequence encodes CASSESRTVYGYTF. The chain links TRBV6-1 to TRBJ1-2, with a tentative D call TRBD1 (6 bases). From germline, CDR1 is MNHNS and CDR2 SASEGT. The ends were cut back, 3 bases at V and 4 bases at J, with 12 bases in the middle. The CDR3 consists of 14 residues.

V is TRBV27 and J is TRBJ2-3, with a weak D call TRBD1 (6 bases). The CDR3 length is 15 residues. V lost 7 bases and J 1 base, leaving 15 bases between the germline ends. CDR1 MNHEY and CDR2 SMNVEV come from the germline V gene (reference sequence). CDR3 DNA: TGTGCCAGCAAGACCGACAGGAGAGGCACAGATACGCAGTATTTT. Translated: CASKTDRRGTDTQYF.

This rearrangement joins TRBV25-1 to TRBJ2-6; 7 nucleotides align to TRBD1. CDR1 is MGHDK, CDR2 SYGVNS, per germline. J gave up 3 bases and V 8 bases, and 16 bases lay outside the gene matches. The CDR3 contains 18 residues. Here the CDR3 reads CASGRGGREADGANVLTF. In DNA form, the CDR3 reads TGTGCCAGCGGTCGAGGGGGCAGGGAAGCTGATGGGGCCAACGTCCTGACTTTC.

This clone has just a few counts. V gene TRBV30 combines with J gene TRBJ1-1, with 7 bases lining up with TRBD1. Germline CDR1 and CDR2: GTSNPN and SVGIG (reference sequence). This CDR3 spans 15 amino acids. The J segment lost 4 bases and the V segment lost 5 bases, leaving 13 bases of the junction unmatched. The CDR3 bases are TGTGCCTGGTCCAGGGGGGGACCATTTCCCACTGAAGCTTTCTTT. It yields the protein CAWSRGGPFPTEAFF.

For the CDR3, the DNA is TGTGCCAGCAGCTTTTGGCGCCACACAGATACGCAGTATTTT. Protein product: CASSFWRHTDTQYF. The V gene is TRBV7-8, the J gene TRBJ2-3; the D is unclear. The CDR3 covers 14 residues. Trimming pared 3 bases from V and 2 bases from J, leaving 9 bases between. Germline V gene sequence: CDR1 SGHVS, CDR2 FQNEAQ.

The rearrangement uses TRBV5-4 and TRBJ2-1; 7 bases align to TRBD2. V lost 0 bases to trimming and J lost 7 bases; unmatched junction nucleotides: 7. CDR1 SGHNT and CDR2 YYREEE come from the germline V gene (reference sequence). This CDR3 comprises 15 residues. The CDR3 region has the DNA TGTGCCAGCAGCTTGGACCAGCGGGGCAGGAATGAGCAGTTCTTC. Translated, it gives CASSLDQRGRNEQFF.

This clone appeared once. V is TRBV14 and J is TRBJ1-3, with TRBD1 matching over 10 bases. The CDR3 covers 19 residues. Trimming took 6 bases from V and 7 from J; bases not matched to a gene: 21. CDR1 is SGHDN and CDR2 is FVKESK in the germline V gene. The CDR3 is CASRPPEGQGTLSGNTIYF. As DNA, the CDR3 is TGTGCCAGCAGGCCGCCCGAGGGACAGGGGACACTTAGTGGGAACACCATATATTTT. Supplemented by reference TRBV14 and TRBJ1-3, the full variable domain reads EAGVTQFPSHSVIEKGQTVTLRCDPISGHDNLYWYRRVMGKEIKFLLHFVKESKQDESGMPNNRFLAERTGGTYSTLKVQPAELEDSGVYFCASRPPEGQGTLSGNTIYFGEGSWLTVV.

The count of this clone is one. V and J are TRBV6-1 and TRBJ2-5, with D tentatively TRBD2 (6 bases). The J call may be mistaken, given a closer DNA end match to TRBJ2-7. In germline, CDR1 is MNHNS, CDR2 SASEGT. The CDR3 spans 15 residues. This chain's CDR3 is CASSEEVTRAYEQYF. The CDR3, as DNA: TGTGCCAGCAGTGAAGAGGTGACTAGGGCCTACGAGCAGTACTTC.

As to this clone: One junction end disagrees with the germline gene, perhaps due to a read error. The V and J genes are TRBV6-6 and TRBJ1-1; D uncertain. The CDR3 contains 14 residues. CDR1 and CDR2 (germline): MNHNY, SVGAGI (reference sequence). The CDR3 loop is CAISGKTVNTEAFF. The CDR3 DNA reads as TGTGCCATCAGTGGAAAAACAGTGAACACTGAAGCTTTCTTT.

J is TRBJ2-1 and V is TRBV5-8, with D hard to call. Germline V lookup: CDR1 SGHTS, CDR2 YDEGEE. The CDR3 totals 15 residues. Trimming shortened V by 0 bases and J by 4 bases, and 11 bases separated the two germline ends. The CDR3: CASSLADIMYNEQFF. CDR3 in DNA: TGTGCCAGCAGCTTGGCCGACATTATGTACAATGAGCAGTTCTTC.

Regarding this clone: At one of its ends the junction is not consistent with the germline gene, which may arise from a read error. This chain uses TRBV4-2 with TRBJ2-5; 7 bases agree with TRBD2. Germline V lookup: CDR1 LGHNA, CDR2 YNFKEQ. The CDR3 totals 14 residues. CDR3 DNA sequence: TGTGCCAGCAGCCAAGCAAGCGGGACGGGCCCCGGGGACTTC. Its protein is CASSQASGTGPGDF.

The V call is TRBV19, the J call TRBJ2-3; D is uncertain. V dropped 3 bases and J dropped 3 bases, with 7 bases sitting between them. Germline V gene lookup returns CDR1 LNHDA and CDR2 SQIVND (reference sequence). The CDR3 totals 13 residues. The CDR3 nucleotides are TGTGCCAGTAGTATTGCTTTAACAGATACGCAGTATTTT. The encoded protein is CASSIALTDTQYF.